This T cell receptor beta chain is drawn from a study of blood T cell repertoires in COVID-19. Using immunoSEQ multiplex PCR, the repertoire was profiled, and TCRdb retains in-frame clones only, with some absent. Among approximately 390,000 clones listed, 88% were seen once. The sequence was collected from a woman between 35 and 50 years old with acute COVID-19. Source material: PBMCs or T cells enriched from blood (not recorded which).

The CDR3 spells CASGSLGQGARLETGELFF. The CDR3 coding sequence is TGTGCTAGTGGTTCTCTGGGACAGGGGGCGCGATTGGAGACCGGGGAGCTGTTTTTT. This rearrangement joins TRBV12-5 to TRBJ2-2; 12 bases match TRBD1. The J segment lost 5 bases and the V segment lost 4 bases, leaving 14 bases of the junction unmatched. The CDR3 contains 19 residues. Germline CDR1 is LGHNT and CDR2 is FRNRAP. The variable domain in full, with the rest retrieved from reference TRBV12-5 and TRBJ2-2, is DARVTQTPRHKVTEMGQEVTMRCQPILGHNTVFWYRQTMMQGLELLAYFRNRAPLDDSGMPKDRFSAEMPDATLATLKIQPSEPRDSAVYFCASGSLGQGARLETGELFFGEGSRLTVL.